A single sample gave rise to the 8 T cell receptor beta chains below, sequenced in a study of shared clonotypes between healthy human individuals. Assay: immunoSEQ multiplex PCR; the TCRdb copy retains only in-frame clones and omits some. The sample consists of about 2.3 million clones, about 90% of them appearing once. Sequenced input: naive CD4+ T cells from PBMCs. As to subset: CD45RA+ positively selected. Every receptor here comes from a man between 18 and 35 years old in good health. Some clones in this sample may be carry-over from other donors' samples.

CDR3 coding DNA: TGTGCCAGCAGCCGGGGACTAGCAAACACCGGGGAGCTGTTTTTT. It translates to CASSRGLANTGELFF. The genes are TRBV27 and TRBJ2-2; 9 positions match TRBD2. With V trimmed by 6 bases and J by 2 bases, 4 bases remained unmatched. Germline-derived CDR1 and CDR2 are MNHEY and SMNVEV (reference sequence). CDR3 length equals 15 residues.

The chain is built from TRBV9 and TRBJ2-7; 10 positions agree with TRBD2. The V segment lost 0 bases and the J segment 3 bases; nucleotides outside the gene matches: 9. Germline loops: CDR1 SGDLS, CDR2 YYNGEE. The CDR3 totals 17 residues. The CDR3 loop is CASSVEYPQREGYEQYF. In DNA, the CDR3 is TGTGCCAGCAGCGTAGAATACCCTCAGCGGGAGGGCTACGAGCAGTACTTC.

The chain's CDR3 is CASGTGVYGYTF. DNA for the CDR3: TGTGCCAGCGGGACAGGCGTCTATGGCTACACCTTC. The chain has TRBV6-5 and TRBJ1-2; 8 bases map to TRBD1. The J segment lost 4 bases and the V segment lost 8 bases, leaving 3 bases of the junction unmatched. The CDR3 extends over 12 amino acids. Germline V gene data show CDR1 as MNHEY and CDR2 as SVGAGI.

The chain employs TRBV4-1 and TRBJ2-7, with D possibly being TRBD1 or TRBD2 (6 bases each). Trimming took 2 bases from V and 4 from J, leaving 21 bases between them. CDR1 and CDR2 (germline): MGHRA, YSYEKL. This CDR3 has 17 amino acids. CDR3 sequence reads: CASSQKGHTGGTYEQYF. The CDR3, as DNA: TGCGCCAGCAGCCAAAAGGGACACACTGGGGGGACATACGAGCAGTACTTC.

The V call is TRBV7-2, the J call TRBJ2-3; 7 positions agree with TRBD2. The CDR3 runs 16 residues. The germline V gene has CDR1 SGHTA and CDR2 FQGNSA. The junction had 10 bases not matched to a gene; V was cut back by 5 bases and J by 2 bases. The CDR3 sequence: CASSKLAGPPTDTQYF. The CDR3 DNA is TGTGCCAGCAGCAAGTTAGCGGGCCCACCCACAGATACGCAGTATTTT.

Only a few counts were recorded for this clone. Distinct nucleotide sequences in the sample also encode this CDR3. The chain employs TRBV28 and TRBJ1-1; D gene unclear. This CDR3 is built from 12 residues. The germline V gene encodes CDR1 MDHEN and CDR2 SYDVKM. Trimming took off 2 bases at V and 4 bases at J, with 5 bases between the two ends. The CDR3 is CASSLLSTEAFF. As DNA, the CDR3 is TGTGCCAGCAGTTTACTGTCCACTGAAGCTTTCTTT.

This clone was seen a handful of times. The V call is TRBV30, the J call TRBJ1-1, with TRBD1 as a possible D gene (5 bases). The CDR3 sequence is 11 residues long. V lost 1 base and J 10 bases, leaving 10 bases between the germline ends. Germline CDR1 is GTSNPN and CDR2 is SVGIG (reference sequence). CDR3 region: CAWSGDAGAFF. CDR3 in DNA: TGTGCCTGGAGTGGGGACGCCGGAGCTTTCTTT.

V usage is TRBV4-2 and J usage is TRBJ1-2; D is ambiguous. With 2 bases removed from V and 8 bases from J, the gap between germline ends came to 18 bases. The CDR3 covers 15 residues. Germline lookup yields CDR1 LGHNA and CDR2 YNFKEQ. CDR3 sequence reads: CASSQYSGFQGGYTF. The CDR3 DNA reads TGTGCCAGCAGCCAATACTCCGGCTTTCAAGGGGGCTACACCTTC.